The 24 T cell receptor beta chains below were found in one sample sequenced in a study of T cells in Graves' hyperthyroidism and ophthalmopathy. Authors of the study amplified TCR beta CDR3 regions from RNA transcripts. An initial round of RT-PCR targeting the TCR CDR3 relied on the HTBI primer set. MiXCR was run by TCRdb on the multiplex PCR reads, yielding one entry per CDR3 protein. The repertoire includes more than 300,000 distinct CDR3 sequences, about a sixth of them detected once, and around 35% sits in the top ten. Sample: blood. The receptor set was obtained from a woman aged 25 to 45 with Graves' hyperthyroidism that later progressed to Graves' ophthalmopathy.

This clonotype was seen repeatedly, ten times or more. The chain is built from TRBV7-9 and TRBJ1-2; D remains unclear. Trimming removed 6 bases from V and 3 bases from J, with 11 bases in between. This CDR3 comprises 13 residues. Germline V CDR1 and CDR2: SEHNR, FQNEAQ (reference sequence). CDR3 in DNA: TGTGCCAGCAGTTTTGGGCAGGACTATGGCTACACCTTC. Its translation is CASSFGQDYGYTF.

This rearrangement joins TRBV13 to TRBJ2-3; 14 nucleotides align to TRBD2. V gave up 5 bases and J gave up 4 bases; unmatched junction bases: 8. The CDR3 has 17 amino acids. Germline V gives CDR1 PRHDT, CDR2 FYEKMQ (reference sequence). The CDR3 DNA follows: TGTGCCAGCAGCGCCCTGACTAGCGGGAGGGAGGCAGATACGCAGTATTTT. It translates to CASSALTSGREADTQYF.

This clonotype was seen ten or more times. CDR3 loop: CASSPSPGAGGVYEQYF. The CDR3 region has the DNA TGTGCCAGCAGCCCTTCGCCCGGGGCAGGGGGCGTCTACGAGCAGTACTTC. The rearrangement links TRBV5-5 to TRBJ2-7; 8 nucleotides line up with TRBD1. Germline CDR1 and CDR2: SGHKS and YYEKEE (reference sequence). The length of the CDR3 is 17 residues. V gave up 4 bases and J gave up 3 bases; unmatched junction bases: 15.

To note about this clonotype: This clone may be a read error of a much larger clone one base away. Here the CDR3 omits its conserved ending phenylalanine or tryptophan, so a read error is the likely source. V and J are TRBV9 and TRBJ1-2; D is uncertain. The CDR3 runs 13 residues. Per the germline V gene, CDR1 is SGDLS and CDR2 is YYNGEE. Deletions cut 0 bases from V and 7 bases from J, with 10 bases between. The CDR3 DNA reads TGTGCCAGCAGCGTAGGGACGCCTACTGGCTACACCGTC. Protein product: CASSVGTPTGYTV.

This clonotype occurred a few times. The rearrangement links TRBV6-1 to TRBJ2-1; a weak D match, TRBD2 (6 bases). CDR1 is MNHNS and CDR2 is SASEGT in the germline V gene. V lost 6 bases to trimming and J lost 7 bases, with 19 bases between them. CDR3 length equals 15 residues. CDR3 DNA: TGTGCCAGCAGGTTAACTAGCACCTTCCGTAATGAGCAGTTCTTC. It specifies CASRLTSTFRNEQFF.

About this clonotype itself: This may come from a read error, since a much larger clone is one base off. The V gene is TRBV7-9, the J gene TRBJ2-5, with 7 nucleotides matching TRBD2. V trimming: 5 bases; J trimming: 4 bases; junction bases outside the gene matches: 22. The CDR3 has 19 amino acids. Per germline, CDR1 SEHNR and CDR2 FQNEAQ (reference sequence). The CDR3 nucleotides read TGTGCCAGCAGCCCGCCTGTTGACGGGAGGCCACCTTACCGAGAGACCCAGTACTTC. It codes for CASSPPVDGRPPYRETQYF. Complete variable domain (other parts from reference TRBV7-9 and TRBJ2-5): DTGVSQNPRHKITKRGQNVTFRCDPISEHNRLYWYRQTLGQGPEFLTYFQNEAQLEKSRLLSDRFSAERPKGSFSTLEIQRTEQGDSAMYLCASSPPVDGRPPYRETQYFGPGTRLLVL.

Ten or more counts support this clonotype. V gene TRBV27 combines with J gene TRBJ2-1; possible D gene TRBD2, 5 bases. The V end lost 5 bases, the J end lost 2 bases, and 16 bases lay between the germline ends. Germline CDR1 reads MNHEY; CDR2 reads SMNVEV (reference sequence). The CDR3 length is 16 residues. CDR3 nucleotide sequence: TGTGCCAGCAGTCTACCCGGACTTTTAGCCTACAATGAGCAGTTCTTC. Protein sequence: CASSLPGLLAYNEQFF.

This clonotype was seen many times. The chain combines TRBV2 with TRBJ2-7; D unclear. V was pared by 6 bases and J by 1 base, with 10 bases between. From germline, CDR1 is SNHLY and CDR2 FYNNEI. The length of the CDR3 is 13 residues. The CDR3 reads CASSLASSYEQYF. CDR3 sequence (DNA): TGTGCCAGCAGCCTGGCTTCTTCCTACGAGCAGTACTTC.

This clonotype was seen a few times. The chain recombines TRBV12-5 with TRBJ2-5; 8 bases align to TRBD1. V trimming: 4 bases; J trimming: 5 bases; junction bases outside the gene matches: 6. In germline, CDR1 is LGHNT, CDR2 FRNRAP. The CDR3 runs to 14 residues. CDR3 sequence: CASGSQGAWETQYF. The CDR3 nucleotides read TGTGCTAGTGGTTCCCAGGGGGCTTGGGAGACCCAGTACTTC.

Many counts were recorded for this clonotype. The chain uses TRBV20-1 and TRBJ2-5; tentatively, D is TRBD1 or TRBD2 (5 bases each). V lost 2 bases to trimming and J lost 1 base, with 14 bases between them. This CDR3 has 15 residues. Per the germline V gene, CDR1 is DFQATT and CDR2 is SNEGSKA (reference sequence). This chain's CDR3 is CSARNFWGSQETQYF. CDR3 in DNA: TGCAGTGCTAGAAACTTCTGGGGGAGCCAAGAGACCCAGTACTTC.

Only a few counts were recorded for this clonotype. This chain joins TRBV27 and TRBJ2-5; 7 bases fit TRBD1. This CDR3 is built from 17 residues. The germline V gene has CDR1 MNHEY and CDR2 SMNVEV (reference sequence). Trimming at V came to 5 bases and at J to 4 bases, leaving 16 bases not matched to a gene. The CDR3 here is CASSPDGQVPRGETQYF. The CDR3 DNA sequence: TGTGCCAGCAGTCCCGACGGACAGGTTCCTCGCGGAGAGACCCAGTACTTC.

CDR3 amino acids: CASSVAGAGGLFTDTQYF. The DNA of the CDR3 is TGTGCCAGCAGCGTAGCTGGGGCAGGGGGGCTGTTCACAGATACGCAGTATTTT. The chain employs TRBV9 and TRBJ2-3; possible D gene TRBD1, 7 bases. The CDR3 spans 18 residues. V was trimmed by 0 bases and J by 2 bases, leaving 19 bases between them. Germline V lookup: CDR1 SGDLS, CDR2 YYNGEE.

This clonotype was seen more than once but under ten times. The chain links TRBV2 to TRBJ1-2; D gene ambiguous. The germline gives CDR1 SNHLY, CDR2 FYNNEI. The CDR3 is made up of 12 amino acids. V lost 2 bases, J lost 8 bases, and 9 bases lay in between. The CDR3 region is CASSERAEGYTF. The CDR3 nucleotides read TGTGCCAGCAGTGAAAGGGCGGAAGGCTACACCTTC.

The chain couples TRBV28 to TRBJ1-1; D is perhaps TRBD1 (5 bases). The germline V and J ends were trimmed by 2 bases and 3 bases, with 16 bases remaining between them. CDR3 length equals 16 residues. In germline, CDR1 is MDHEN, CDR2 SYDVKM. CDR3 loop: CASSLGGRGRDTEAFF. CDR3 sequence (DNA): TGTGCCAGCAGTTTAGGGGGAAGGGGCAGAGACACTGAAGCTTTCTTT.

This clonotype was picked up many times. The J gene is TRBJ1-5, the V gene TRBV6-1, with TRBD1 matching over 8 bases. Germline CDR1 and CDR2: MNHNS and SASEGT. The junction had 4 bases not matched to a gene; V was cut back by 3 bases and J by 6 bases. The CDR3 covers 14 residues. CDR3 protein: CASSETGVGQPQHF. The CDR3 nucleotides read TGTGCCAGCAGTGAGACAGGGGTTGGTCAGCCCCAGCATTTT.

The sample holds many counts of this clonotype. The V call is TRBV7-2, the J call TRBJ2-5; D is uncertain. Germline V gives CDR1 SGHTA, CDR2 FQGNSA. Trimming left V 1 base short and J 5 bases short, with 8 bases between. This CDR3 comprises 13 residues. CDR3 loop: CASSLEGYETQYF. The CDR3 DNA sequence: TGTGCCAGCAGCTTAGAAGGTTACGAGACCCAGTACTTC.

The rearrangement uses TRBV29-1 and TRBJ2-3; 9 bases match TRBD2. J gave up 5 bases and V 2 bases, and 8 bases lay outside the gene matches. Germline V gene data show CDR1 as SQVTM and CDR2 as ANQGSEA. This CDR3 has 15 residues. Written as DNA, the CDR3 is TGCAGCGTTGAATCAGCGGGAGGACGGGAAGATACGCAGTATTTT. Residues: CSVESAGGREDTQYF.

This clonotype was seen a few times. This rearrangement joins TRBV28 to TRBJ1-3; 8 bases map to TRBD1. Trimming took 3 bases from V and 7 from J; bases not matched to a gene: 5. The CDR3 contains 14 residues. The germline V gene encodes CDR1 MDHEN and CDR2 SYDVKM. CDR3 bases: TGTGCCAGCAGTTTCCACAGGGGGGACAACACCATATATTTT. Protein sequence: CASSFHRGDNTIYF.

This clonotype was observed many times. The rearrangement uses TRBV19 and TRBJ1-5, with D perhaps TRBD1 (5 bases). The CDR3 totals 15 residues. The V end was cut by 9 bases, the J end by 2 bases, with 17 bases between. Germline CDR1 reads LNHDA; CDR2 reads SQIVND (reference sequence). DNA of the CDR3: TGTGCCAGCAGAGTCCAGGGTGTCGGCAATCAGCCCCAGCATTTT. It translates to CASRVQGVGNQPQHF.

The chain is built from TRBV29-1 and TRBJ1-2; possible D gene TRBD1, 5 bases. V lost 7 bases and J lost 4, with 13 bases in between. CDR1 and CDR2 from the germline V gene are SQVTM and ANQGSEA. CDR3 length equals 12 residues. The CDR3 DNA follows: TGCAGCGCACCGGGACGGAGCTATGGCTACACCTTC. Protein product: CSAPGRSYGYTF.

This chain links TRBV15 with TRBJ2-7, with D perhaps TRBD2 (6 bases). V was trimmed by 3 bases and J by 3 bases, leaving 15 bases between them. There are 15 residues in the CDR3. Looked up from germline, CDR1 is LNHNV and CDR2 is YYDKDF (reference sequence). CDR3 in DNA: TGTGCCACCAGCAGGGGTTTCGGGGGAGTCTACGAGCAGTACTTC. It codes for CATSRGFGGVYEQYF.

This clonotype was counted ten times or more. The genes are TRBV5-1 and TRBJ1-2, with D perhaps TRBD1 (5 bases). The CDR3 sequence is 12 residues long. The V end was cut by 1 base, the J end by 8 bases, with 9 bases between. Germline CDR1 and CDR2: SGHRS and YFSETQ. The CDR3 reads CASSLTGLGYTF. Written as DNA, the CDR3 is TGCGCCAGCAGCTTGACAGGTCTCGGCTACACCTTC.

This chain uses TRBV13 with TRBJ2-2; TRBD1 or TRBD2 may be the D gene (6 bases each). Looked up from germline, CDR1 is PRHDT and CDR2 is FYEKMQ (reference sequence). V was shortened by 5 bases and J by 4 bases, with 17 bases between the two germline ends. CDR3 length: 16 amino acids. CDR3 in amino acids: CASSLLGGPGTGELFF. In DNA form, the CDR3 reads TGTGCCAGCAGCCTCCTGGGGGGCCCGGGCACCGGGGAGCTGTTTTTT.

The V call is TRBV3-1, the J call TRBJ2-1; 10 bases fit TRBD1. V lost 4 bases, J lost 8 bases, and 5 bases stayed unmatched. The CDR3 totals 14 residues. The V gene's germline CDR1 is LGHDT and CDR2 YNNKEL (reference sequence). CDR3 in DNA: TGTGCCAGCAGCCCTGGACAGGGGGTTGATGAGCAGTTCTTC. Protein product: CASSPGQGVDEQFF.